This passage covers 31 T cell receptor beta chains from one sample sequenced in a study of T cell responses to AZD1222 COVID-19 vaccine. TCRdb's copy holds only in-frame clones and misses some; the assay was immunoSEQ multiplex PCR. The sample lists over 100,000 clones, approximately 85% occurring once. The specimen was peripheral blood, collected 28 days after the second dose of the MenACWY control vaccine. These receptors came from an adult who received the MenACWY meningococcal vaccine as a control.

This chain links TRBV24-1 with TRBJ2-1, with unresolved D. The CDR3 has 12 residues. CDR1 KGHDR and CDR2 SFDVKD come from the germline V gene. V lost 9 bases, J lost 3 bases, and 8 bases lay in between. CDR3 region: CATQNNYNEQFF. For the CDR3, the DNA is TGTGCCACCCAAAATAACTACAATGAGCAGTTCTTC.

This clone appeared once. V gene TRBV5-1 combines with J gene TRBJ1-4; D is possibly TRBD1 (5 bases). V was pared by 6 bases and J by 5 bases, with 11 bases between. Germline loops: CDR1 SGHRS, CDR2 YFSETQ. The CDR3 has 13 residues. In nucleotides, the CDR3 is TGCGCCAGCACGAGACAGCTGAATGAAAAACTGTTTTTT. Its protein is CASTRQLNEKLFF.

The J gene is TRBJ2-7, the V gene TRBV6-5; D unclear. V was pared by 8 bases and J by 3 bases, with 11 bases between. The germline gives CDR1 MNHEY, CDR2 SVGAGI. This CDR3 contains 12 residues. This CDR3 is CASVKAGYEQYF. The CDR3 DNA reads TGTGCCAGCGTTAAGGCAGGCTACGAGCAGTACTTC.

The V call is TRBV6-5, the J call TRBJ2-7, with 9 bases matching TRBD2. Germline CDR1 reads MNHEY; CDR2 reads SVGAGI. V was pared by 2 bases and J by 3 bases, with 5 bases of the junction left unmatched. This CDR3 contains 15 residues. In DNA form, the CDR3 reads TGTGCCAGCAGTTACGCGGCTAGCGGGAACTACGAGCAGTACTTC. It specifies CASSYAASGNYEQYF.

A single count supports this clone. This sequence joins TRBV7-8 and TRBJ1-3; D is unresolved. Trimming removed 5 bases from V and 5 bases from J, with 10 bases in between. Per the germline V gene, CDR1 is SGHVS and CDR2 is FQNEAQ. The length of the CDR3 is 13 residues. The CDR3 sequence is CASSPLERNTIYF. CDR3 bases: TGTGCCAGCAGCCCCCTGGAGAGAAACACCATATATTTT.

The chain links TRBV3-1 (or the pseudogene TRBV3-2) to TRBJ1-2; no clear D gene. V lost 4 bases to trimming and J lost 6 bases, with 18 bases between them. CDR3 size: 15 residues. Germline lookup yields CDR1 LGHDT and CDR2 YNNKEL (reference sequence). CDR3 amino acids: CASSRRAWEVNGYTF. CDR3 nucleotides: TGTGCCAGCAGCCGTAGAGCCTGGGAGGTCAATGGCTACACCTTC.

The genes are TRBV19 and TRBJ2-7; 9 bases align to TRBD2. This CDR3 is built from 15 residues. CDR1 is LNHDA and CDR2 is SQIVND in the germline V gene (reference sequence). J gave up 1 base and V 5 bases, and 6 bases lay outside the gene matches. CDR3 coding DNA: TGTGCCAGTAGTCCCCTAGCGGGAAGGTCCTACGAGCAGTACTTC. Amino acid sequence: CASSPLAGRSYEQYF. Filled out from reference TRBV19 and TRBJ2-7, the complete variable domain reads DGGITQSPKYLFRKEGQNVTLSCEQNLNHDAMYWYRQDPGQGLRLIYYSQIVNDFQKGDIAEGYSVSREKKESFPLTVTSAQKNPTAFYLCASSPLAGRSYEQYFGPGTRLTVT.

The chain combines TRBV13 with TRBJ2-1; the match to TRBD1 covers 10 bases. V trimming: 6 bases; J trimming: 2 bases; junction bases outside the gene matches: 4. The CDR3 length is 15 residues. The germline gives CDR1 PRHDT, CDR2 FYEKMQ (reference sequence). The DNA for the CDR3 is TGTGCCAGCAGGCCCGGGACAGGGGCCTACAATGAGCAGTTCTTC. This translates into CASRPGTGAYNEQFF. Looking up the rest from reference TRBV13 and TRBJ2-1 gives the full variable domain: AAGVIQSPRHLIKEKRETATLKCYPIPRHDTVYWYQQGPGQDPQFLISFYEKMQSDKGSIPDRFSAQQFSDYHSELNMSSLELGDSALYFCASRPGTGAYNEQFFGPGTRLTVL.

The rearrangement joins TRBV7-8 to TRBJ1-2, with D perhaps matching TRBD1 (6 bases). This CDR3 region has 14 residues. Germline lookup yields CDR1 SGHVS and CDR2 FQNEAQ. Trimming took 1 base from V and 0 from J, leaving 6 bases between them. CDR3 residues: CASSLGTANYGYTF. The DNA of the CDR3 is TGTGCCAGCAGCTTAGGGACAGCTAACTATGGCTACACCTTC.

This clone was observed a single time. This sequence joins TRBV20-1 and TRBJ2-3; 16 bases fit TRBD2. This CDR3 is 19 amino acids long. The germline V gene has CDR1 DFQATT and CDR2 SNEGSKA (reference sequence). V gave up 3 bases and J gave up 1 base; unmatched junction bases: 10. CDR3 residues: CSASGTSGRAGAGTDTQYF. The CDR3 bases are TGCAGTGCTAGTGGGACTAGCGGGAGGGCCGGGGCTGGCACAGATACGCAGTATTTT.

The chain is built from TRBV27 and TRBJ1-6; the match to TRBD1 covers 7 bases. V lost 5 bases to trimming and J lost 4 bases; unmatched junction nucleotides: 8. The CDR3 extends over 16 amino acids. Germline V gene lookup returns CDR1 MNHEY and CDR2 SMNVEV (reference sequence). The CDR3 DNA reads TGTGCCAGCAGTCGCGCGGGACAGCCTTATAATTCACCCCTCCACTTT. Translation: CASSRAGQPYNSPLHF.

The genes are TRBV7-2 and TRBJ2-7; D might be TRBD2 (5 bases). V lost 1 base to trimming and J lost 7 bases, with 17 bases between them. This CDR3 comprises 15 residues. Per the germline V gene, CDR1 is SGHTA and CDR2 is FQGNSA. CDR3: CASSLVALVTGEQYF. CDR3 nucleotide sequence: TGTGCCAGCAGCTTAGTGGCTCTAGTCACGGGAGAGCAGTACTTC.

V and J are TRBV9 and TRBJ1-1; possible D gene TRBD1, 6 bases. CDR3 length: 15 amino acids. V lost 0 bases and J lost 5, with 14 bases in between. Per germline, CDR1 SGDLS and CDR2 YYNGEE. The CDR3 nucleotides are TGTGCCAGCAGCGTAGTCTTAGGGGGATTGACTGAAGCTTTCTTT. Translation gives CASSVVLGGLTEAFF.

This chain uses TRBV5-1 with TRBJ2-3; D is perhaps TRBD1 (7 bases). The CDR3 is 15 amino acids. V was shortened by 4 bases and J by 6 bases, with 18 bases between the two germline ends. The germline CDR1 and CDR2 sequences are SGHRS and YFSETQ. DNA for the CDR3: TGCGCCAGCAGCGGGCAGGGGGGACGGCGCGATACGCAGTATTTT. Translated, it gives CASSGQGGRRDTQYF. Variable domain in full (rest from reference TRBV5-1 and TRBJ2-3): KAGVTQTPRYLIKTRGQQVTLSCSPISGHRSVSWYQQTPGQGLQFLFEYFSETQRNKGNFPGRFSGRQFSNSRSEMNVSTLELGDSALYLCASSGQGGRRDTQYFGPGTRLTVL.

The chain carries TRBV10-3 and TRBJ2-5, with 7 positions matching TRBD1. This CDR3 spans 13 amino acids. Germline CDR1 reads ENHRY; CDR2 reads SYGVKD. After removal of 6 bases from V and 5 bases from J, the junction contained 6 bases not matched to a gene. The CDR3 DNA reads as TGTGCCATCAGCTCACAGGGGCAGGAGACCCAGTACTTC. It translates to CAISSQGQETQYF.

This clone was observed a few times. The V and J genes are TRBV7-9 and TRBJ2-2, with 13 nucleotides matching TRBD2. With 2 bases clipped from V and 5 bases from J, the junction kept 5 bases outside the gene matches. CDR1 and CDR2 from the germline V gene are SEHNR and FQNEAQ (reference sequence). The CDR3 extends over 17 amino acids. CDR3 DNA: TGTGCCAGCAGCTTACAAGTGACTAGCGGGGGGACCGGGGAGCTGTTTTTT. Translating it yields CASSLQVTSGGTGELFF.

The chain employs TRBV2 and TRBJ2-3; weak D call: TRBD1 (5 bases). Trimming removed 5 bases from V and 4 bases from J, with 16 bases in between. Germline-derived CDR1 and CDR2 are SNHLY and FYNNEI. The CDR3 runs 15 residues. The CDR3, as DNA: TGTGCCAGCAGTCCTATGCAGGGTCTCGCAGATACGCAGTATTTT. Amino acids: CASSPMQGLADTQYF.

The chain combines TRBV6-5 with TRBJ1-4, with 9 bases lining up with TRBD1. From germline, CDR1 is MNHEY and CDR2 SVGAGI. V gave up 6 bases and J gave up 5 bases; unmatched junction bases: 7. This CDR3 spans 15 amino acids. The CDR3 spells CASRGTGGPNEKLFF. The CDR3 coding sequence is TGTGCCAGCAGGGGTACAGGGGGCCCGAATGAAAAACTGTTTTTT.

V and J are TRBV15 and TRBJ2-2; D could derive from TRBD1 or TRBD2 (5 bases each). The germline gives CDR1 LNHNV, CDR2 YYDKDF (reference sequence). The CDR3 is 17 residues long. The V gene lost 1 base and the J gene lost 1 base, with 13 bases spanning the gap. The CDR3 DNA sequence: TGTGCCACCAGCAGAGCAGAGGGGTCTCGGAACACCGGGGAGCTGTTTTTT. It is translated as CATSRAEGSRNTGELFF. Looking up the rest from reference TRBV15 and TRBJ2-2 gives the full variable domain: DAMVIQNPRYQVTQFGKPVTLSCSQTLNHNVMYWYQQKSSQAPKLLFHYYDKDFNNEADTPDNFQSRRPNTSFCFLDIRSPGLGDTAMYLCATSRAEGSRNTGELFFGEGSRLTVL.

This clone was detected a few times. The chain has TRBV12-3 or TRBV12-4 and TRBJ1-1, with D possibly TRBD1 on 5 matching bases. V lost 1 base and J lost 9, with 12 bases in between. The CDR3 runs 13 residues. The CDR3 reads CASSLDSGSKAFF. The DNA for the CDR3 is TGTGCCAGCAGTTTAGATTCAGGGAGTAAAGCTTTCTTT.

This sequence joins TRBV18 and TRBJ1-6, with D tentatively TRBD1 (6 bases). The ends were cut back, 3 bases at V and 2 bases at J, with 23 bases in the middle. Germline-derived CDR1 and CDR2 are KGHSH and LQKENI. The CDR3 is made up of 20 amino acids. The CDR3 DNA follows: TGTGCCAGCTCACCGAGTCTCGGGACAAATATGGCAGCCTATAATTCACCCCTCCACTTT. Translating gives CASSPSLGTNMAAYNSPLHF.

The chain combines TRBV5-1 with TRBJ2-2; weak D call: TRBD1 (6 bases). Germline V gene lookup returns CDR1 SGHRS and CDR2 YFSETQ. V dropped 1 base and J dropped 1 base, with 14 bases sitting between them. CDR3 length: 17 residues. In DNA form, the CDR3 reads TGCGCCAGCAGCTTGCTTCAGGACAGCATGAACACCGGGGAGCTGTTTTTT. It is translated as CASSLLQDSMNTGELFF.

The gene calls are TRBV7-2 and TRBJ2-1; TRBD1 might be the D (6 bases). The ends were cut back, 3 bases at V and 8 bases at J, with 8 bases in the middle. Per the germline V gene, CDR1 is SGHTA and CDR2 is FQGNSA. The CDR3 runs to 12 residues. The CDR3 is CASSFRGYEQFF. CDR3 DNA sequence: TGTGCCAGCAGCTTCAGGGGCTATGAGCAGTTCTTC. Supplemented by reference TRBV7-2 and TRBJ2-1, the full variable domain reads GAGVSQSPSNKVTEKGKDVELRCDPISGHTALYWYRQSLGQGLEFLIYFQGNSAPDKSGLPSDRFSAERTGGSVSTLTIQRTQQEDSAVYLCASSFRGYEQFFGPGTRLTVL.

The V gene is TRBV7-3, the J gene TRBJ2-2, with D possibly being TRBD1 or TRBD2 (5 bases each). Per the germline V gene, CDR1 is SGHTA and CDR2 is FQGTGA. V was cut by 5 bases and J by 6 bases, with 19 bases left in between. This CDR3 spans 16 amino acids. Written as DNA, the CDR3 is TGTGCCAGCAGCCCGGCGTTGACACGAGGGGCCGGGGAGCTGTTTTTT. Its translation: CASSPALTRGAGELFF.

In this sample, this clone turned up a few times. The chain employs TRBV29-1 and TRBJ1-4; the match to TRBD1 covers 9 bases. Trimming removed 3 bases from V and 12 bases from J; junction bases left unmatched: 11. This CDR3 comprises 14 residues. The V gene's germline CDR1 is SQVTM and CDR2 ANQGSEA. As DNA, the CDR3 is TGCAGCGTTGATGAAGGGGGGACAGGGTGGGAACTGTTTTTT. Protein product: CSVDEGGTGWELFF.

The genes are TRBV5-4 and TRBJ1-4; no clear D gene. This CDR3 contains 15 residues. Germline CDR1 SGHNT, CDR2 YYREEE (reference sequence). The germline V and J ends were trimmed by 4 bases and 12 bases, with 22 bases remaining between them. The CDR3 DNA reads TGTGCCAGCAGCACCGATCTCCCGAAACCCGAGGAACTGTTTTTT. Its translation is CASSTDLPKPEELFF.

This sequence joins TRBV11-3 and TRBJ2-1; 10 bases fit TRBD2. CDR3 length: 15 residues. Unmatched junction bases numbered 8, after V lost 2 bases and J lost 10 bases. Germline CDR1 is SGHNT and CDR2 is YENEEA. This CDR3 is CASSLSPSGSWEQFF. The CDR3 region has the DNA TGTGCCAGCAGCTTATCACCTAGCGGGAGCTGGGAGCAGTTCTTC.

The gene calls are TRBV30 and TRBJ2-5; a possible D gene is TRBD2 (7 bases). The CDR3 sequence is 11 residues long. Germline CDR1 GTSNPN, CDR2 SVGIG (reference sequence). V was cut by 5 bases and J by 5 bases, with 9 bases left in between. CDR3 loop: CAWGRGETQYF. The CDR3 region has the DNA TGTGCCTGGGGGAGGGGGGAGACCCAGTACTTC.

The rearrangement uses TRBV19 and TRBJ1-1; a possible D gene is TRBD1 (5 bases). This CDR3 is built from 13 residues. CDR1 and CDR2 (germline): LNHDA, SQIVND (reference sequence). Trimming left V 7 bases short and J 8 bases short, with 17 bases between. CDR3 loop: CASKTGHPREAFF. The CDR3 DNA follows: TGTGCCAGTAAGACCGGACACCCGAGGGAAGCTTTCTTT.

This chain joins TRBV28 and TRBJ1-2; D not resolved. Germline V gene sequence: CDR1 MDHEN, CDR2 SYDVKM. V lost 5 bases, J lost 5 bases, and 6 bases lay in between. The CDR3 runs 11 residues. DNA for the CDR3: TGTGCCAGCAGTGCCCTATATGGCTACACCTTC. The encoded protein is CASSALYGYTF.

The rearrangement uses TRBV10-3 and TRBJ2-7; 7 bases are shared with TRBD2. After removal of 2 bases from V and 0 bases from J, the junction contained 4 bases not matched to a gene. Germline CDR1 reads ENHRY; CDR2 reads SYGVKD. CDR3 length: 15 amino acids. The DNA of the CDR3 is TGTGCCATCAGTGAGATATCGGGGGGCTCCTACGAGCAGTACTTC. Translating gives CAISEISGGSYEQYF.